What follows are 18 T cell receptor beta chains derived from one specimen sequenced in a study of regulatory T cells in long-lasting Graves disease. Relying on iRepertoire HTBI primers and Arm-PCR of CDR3 regions, the team built TCR beta libraries. One entry per CDR3 protein results from TCRdb running MiXCR on the multiplex PCR reads. The sample records hundreds of thousands of distinct CDR3 sequences, approximately 15% being singletons. The time point denotes: newly diagnosed GD, antithyroid drugs for less than 3 months. Researchers made the TCR library from RNA that was extracted from PBMCs. The data also belong to a second study, concerning T cells in Graves' hyperthyroidism and ophthalmopathy.

The starting material was peripheral blood mononuclear cells (PBMCs), obtained at new diagnosis, from a patient treated with antithyroid drugs. Every receptor here comes from a woman in her 30s with Graves disease.

As DNA, the CDR3 is TGTGCCAGCAGTGAGGGGCCCTCCGAGCAGTACTTC. Encoded protein: CASSEGPSEQYF. This rearrangement joins TRBV9 to TRBJ2-7; tentatively, D is TRBD1 or TRBD2 (5 bases each). V lost 5 bases and J 6 bases, leaving 12 bases between the germline ends. The CDR3 loop spans 12 amino acids. Germline CDR1 reads SGDLS; CDR2 reads YYNGEE.

CDR3 in DNA: TGTGCCAGCAGCTTTTCAGGGGTCTTTGGAGCTTTCTTT. It codes for CASSFSGVFGAFF. The chain carries TRBV5-4 and TRBJ1-1, with a weak D call TRBD1 (6 bases). CDR3 length: 13 amino acids. CDR1 SGHNT and CDR2 YYREEE come from the germline V gene (reference sequence). The V and J ends lost 2 bases and 10 bases respectively, with 15 bases between them.

This clonotype appeared many times. The rearrangement joins TRBV6-2 or TRBV6-3 to TRBJ2-7, with D unclear. The CDR3 is made up of 12 amino acids. The V and J ends lost 5 bases and 3 bases respectively, with 8 bases between them. The germline CDR1 and CDR2 sequences are MNHEY and SVGEGT. This chain's CDR3 is CASSEPYYEQYF. For the CDR3, the DNA is TGTGCCAGCAGTGAACCTTACTACGAGCAGTACTTC.

Ten or more counts support this clonotype. The chain recombines TRBV20-1 with TRBJ2-7, with 7 bases aligning to TRBD1. This CDR3 region has 11 residues. Unmatched junction bases numbered 4, after V lost 7 bases and J lost 4 bases. From germline, CDR1 is DFQATT and CDR2 SNEGSKA (reference sequence). DNA for the CDR3: TGCAGTGGAGACAGGGAGTACGAGCAGTACTTC. Amino acid sequence: CSGDREYEQYF.

There are many counts of this clonotype. The CDR3 sequence is CASAYRTGSSYNEQFF. The CDR3 region has the DNA TGTGCCAGCGCATACCGTACTGGTTCTTCCTACAATGAGCAGTTCTTC. This chain connects TRBV2 to TRBJ2-1; D remains unclear. This CDR3 has 16 residues. Trimming removed 8 bases at V and 1 base at J, with 18 bases between. The germline V gene encodes CDR1 SNHLY and CDR2 FYNNEI.

This clonotype was seen only once. The CDR3 spells CASSSGTVEETQYF. The CDR3 nucleotides read TGTGCCAGCAGTTCCGGGACAGTTGAGGAGACCCAGTACTTC. The genes are TRBV12-3 or TRBV12-4 and TRBJ2-5; TRBD1 matches at 7 bases. The J segment lost 5 bases and the V segment lost 4 bases, leaving 7 bases of the junction unmatched. The CDR3 contains 14 residues.

This clonotype was seen repeatedly, ten times or more. The chain employs TRBV27 and TRBJ1-4; the D gene is possibly TRBD1 (5 bases). V was clipped by 7 bases and J by 8 bases, with 14 bases between them. The CDR3 is 13 residues long. Per germline, CDR1 MNHEY and CDR2 SMNVEV (reference sequence). As DNA, the CDR3 is TGTGCCAGCAAAACGGCCGGGGGGGAAAAACTGTTTTTT. This gives the protein CASKTAGGEKLFF.

This clonotype was detected a few times. The chain links TRBV13 to TRBJ2-1; 9 bases agree with TRBD2. The trim removed 3 bases at V and 6 bases at J, leaving 6 bases unmatched. CDR1 is PRHDT, CDR2 FYEKMQ, per germline (reference sequence). The CDR3 runs 15 residues. The CDR3 sequence: CASSFRLAGLNEQFF. In DNA form, the CDR3 reads TGTGCCAGCAGCTTTCGGCTAGCGGGACTCAATGAGCAGTTCTTC.

This chain connects TRBV29-1 to TRBJ2-6, with D tentatively TRBD1 (5 bases). The CDR3 spans 14 residues. Per germline, CDR1 SQVTM and CDR2 ANQGSEA. Trimming cost V 6 bases and J 4 bases, with 13 bases left between them. CDR3 protein: CSVVGARGANVLTF. The CDR3 region has the DNA TGCAGCGTGGTTGGGGCGCGCGGGGCCAACGTCCTGACTTTC.

This clonotype was found many times. The V gene is TRBV5-1, the J gene TRBJ2-3; 7 bases match TRBD1. Germline V gives CDR1 SGHRS, CDR2 YFSETQ. With V trimmed by 5 bases and J by 4 bases, 1 base remained unmatched. This CDR3 comprises 12 residues. CDR3 sequence: CASRGQPDTQYF. CDR3 DNA: TGCGCCAGCAGGGGACAGCCAGATACGCAGTATTTT.

The J gene is TRBJ2-3, the V gene TRBV9; the D gene is possibly TRBD2 (6 bases). Germline values: CDR1 SGDLS, CDR2 YYNGEE. The CDR3 contains 15 residues. The V end lost 5 bases, the J end lost 4 bases, and 17 bases lay between the germline ends. CDR3: CASSAISGLPDTQYF. The CDR3 DNA sequence: TGTGCCAGCAGTGCCATTAGCGGACTCCCAGATACGCAGTATTTT.

As regards this clonotype: This may be a read error, as it is one base from a much larger clone. The chain is built from TRBV5-1 and TRBJ2-5; TRBD2 is a possible D gene (6 bases). Germline V gives CDR1 SGHRS, CDR2 YFSETQ. The CDR3 contains 15 residues. The germline V and J ends were trimmed by 2 bases and 11 bases, with 22 bases remaining between them. CDR3 in amino acids: CASSFVGGTYNEQYF. CDR3 DNA sequence: TGCGCCAGCAGCTTCGTCGGCGGGACCTACAATGAGCAGTACTTC.

In this sample, this clonotype turned up a few times. The rearrangement links TRBV7-3 to TRBJ2-3, with 8 positions matching TRBD2. The CDR3 has 15 residues. The trim removed 3 bases at V and 8 bases at J, leaving 10 bases unmatched. Germline-derived CDR1 and CDR2 are SGHTA and FQGTGA. In DNA form, the CDR3 reads TGTGCCAGCAGCTTCGAAACGGGGGGGGGGCGTACGCAGTATTTT. It specifies CASSFETGGGRTQYF.

This clonotype was recorded at least ten times. This chain connects TRBV28 to TRBJ2-1, with TRBD2 identical over 10 bases. The germline gives CDR1 MDHEN, CDR2 SYDVKM. V trimming: 3 bases; J trimming: 2 bases; junction bases outside the gene matches: 13. The CDR3 loop spans 19 amino acids. The chain's CDR3 is CASSFSPPLAGQAYNEQFF. The CDR3 coding sequence is TGTGCCAGCAGTTTTTCCCCCCCACTAGCGGGACAAGCCTACAATGAGCAGTTCTTC.

This clonotype was counted at least ten times. This chain joins TRBV18 and TRBJ1-1; D uncertain. CDR1 is KGHSH and CDR2 is LQKENI in the germline V gene. The CDR3 is made up of 13 amino acids. The ends were cut back, 8 bases at V and 5 bases at J, with 15 bases in the middle. The CDR3 sequence is CASSPISGTEAFF. Written as DNA, the CDR3 is TGTGCCAGCAGCCCTATTTCGGGAACTGAAGCTTTCTTT. Full variable domain (missing parts from reference TRBV18 and TRBJ1-1): NAGVMQNPRHLVRRRGQEARLRCSPMKGHSHVYWYRQLPEEGLKFMVYLQKENIIDESGMPKERFSAEFPKEGPSILRIQQVVRGDSAAYFCASSPISGTEAFFGQGTRLTVV.

This clonotype was found many times. The V and J genes are TRBV30 and TRBJ1-1; D unresolved. Germline V gene lookup returns CDR1 GTSNPN and CDR2 SVGIG (reference sequence). Trimming stripped 5 bases from V and 0 bases from J, with 4 bases between. CDR3 length: 11 residues. CDR3 region: CAWSMNTEAFF. CDR3 DNA sequence: TGTGCCTGGTCCATGAACACTGAAGCTTTCTTT. The variable domain in full, completed from reference TRBV30 and TRBJ1-1, reads SQTIHQWPATLVQPVGSPLSLECTVEGTSNPNLYWYRQAAGRGLQLLFYSVGIGQISSEVPQNLSASRPQDRQFILSSKKLLLSDSGFYLCAWSMNTEAFFGQGTRLTVV.

The sample holds many counts of this clonotype. The gene calls are TRBV10-3 and TRBJ1-4; D is uncertain. The V end lost 2 bases, the J end lost 14 bases, and 15 bases lay between the germline ends. This CDR3 region has 13 residues. CDR1 ENHRY and CDR2 SYGVKD come from the germline V gene. The CDR3 loop is CAISEGERVGLFF. CDR3 bases: TGTGCCATCAGTGAGGGAGAAAGGGTAGGCCTGTTTTTT.

This clonotype was detected many times. This rearrangement joins TRBV12-3 or TRBV12-4 to TRBJ2-2; D call uncertain. The CDR3 sequence is 11 residues long. Trimming took 7 bases from V and 7 from J, leaving 7 bases between them. The CDR3 sequence is CASNLVGELFF. The CDR3 DNA is TGTGCCAGCAATTTGGTCGGGGAGCTGTTTTTT.